This T cell receptor (beta chain) was recorded in a study of T-cell memory formation after mild COVID-19. This clonotype has more than one count but fewer than ten. TCRdb reprocessed the 5' RACE reads via MiXCR and lists one record per CDR3 protein. The data contain about 340,000 distinct CDR3 sequences, more than 15% of them singletons. Trimming took off 10 bases at V and 0 bases at J, with 10 bases between the two ends. CDR3 length: 13 residues. Germline CDR1 is SNHLY and CDR2 is FYNNEI. What was sequenced was PBMCs or a T cell subset sorted from them (not recorded which). The clonotype originates from a man younger than 35 who had mild COVID-19 (a few samples of this study predate the infection). Cell type and time point are not known. J is TRBJ2-1 and V is TRBV2; D uncertain. The CDR3: CATLRASYNEQFF. The CDR3 nucleotides are TGTGCCACGCTACGAGCCTCCTACAATGAGCAGTTCTTC.